This T cell receptor (beta chain) derives from a study of cytomegalovirus exposure and HLA in healthy donors. For the study at large: Early released data comprised 80 million to 100 million unique TCRs from HLA-typed donors. Study-wide points: As a later analysis revealed, most CMV-associated TCR beta chains appeared HLA-restricted.

This clone was observed once. As yet, its antigen is unknown. 13 Jbeta primers and 60 Vbeta primers were used for the PCR. Profiled with immunoSEQ multiplex PCR; TCRdb holds only in-frame clones, not every one. Of some 120,000 clones detected, 80% appear once; the ten largest clones hold roughly 3%. The germline V gene has CDR1 MNHNS and CDR2 SASEGT. V was trimmed by 2 bases and J by 6 bases, leaving 13 bases between them. This CDR3 spans 14 amino acids. Specimen: PBMCs. This sequence was found in a male donor in good health and CMV-seronegative. The chain is built from TRBV6-1 and TRBJ1-2, with D perhaps matching TRBD1 (5 bases). The DNA for the CDR3 is TGTGCCAGCAGTGAACACGGTTCCAGGGATGGCTACACCTTC. Amino acids: CASSEHGSRDGYTF.